Below are 20 T cell receptor beta chains sequenced from a single sample in a study of vaccination and CD4 T cells after COVID-19. Scientists ran DNA taken from cultured CD4+ T cells through the Oncomine TCR Beta short-read assay for sequencing. TCRdb independently ran MiXCR on the PCR reads; one entry per CDR3 protein. The repertoire has just under 20,000 distinct CDR3 sequences, 26% of them found once; the top ten carry roughly 10%. Antigens for these TCRs are unknown. Treatment denoted: roughly 10-day PBMC culture with coronavirus spike peptide pools or control peptides (ViraFEST assay). The source material was cultured CD4+ T cells from blood. All receptors come from a human donor with COVID-19.

There are a few counts of this clonotype. This chain links TRBV20-1 with TRBJ1-3; 9 positions agree with TRBD1. This CDR3 comprises 14 residues. V shed 5 bases, J shed 3 bases, and the junction held 5 bases outside the gene matches. Germline loops: CDR1 DFQATT, CDR2 SNEGSKA (reference sequence). The CDR3 spells CSAGTGYGGNTIYF. CDR3 DNA sequence: TGCAGTGCTGGGACAGGGTATGGTGGAAACACCATATATTTT.

This clonotype was seen a few times. The J gene is TRBJ1-2, the V gene TRBV20-1; 8 bases fit TRBD1. The CDR3 sequence is 15 residues long. The germline V gene has CDR1 DFQATT and CDR2 SNEGSKA (reference sequence). V lost 3 bases, J lost 7 bases, and 13 bases stayed unmatched. CDR3 coding DNA: TGCAGTGCTAGTCCGACAGGGGCCGATTTGAGTGGCTACACCTTC. It translates to CSASPTGADLSGYTF.

The chain links TRBV6-1 to TRBJ1-5, with D possibly being TRBD1 (5 bases). V was clipped by 3 bases and J by 7 bases, with 13 bases between them. The CDR3 is 14 amino acids. Germline V gives CDR1 MNHNS, CDR2 SASEGT. As DNA, the CDR3 is TGTGCCAGCAGTGATGGCCAGGGATCCCAGCCCCAGCATTTT. Residues: CASSDGQGSQPQHF.

J is TRBJ2-7 and V is TRBV10-1; D unclear. CDR3 length equals 14 residues. V lost 3 bases and J lost 5, with 14 bases in between. In germline, CDR1 is WNHNN, CDR2 SYGVQD (reference sequence). The CDR3 loop is CASSDSNRLNEQYF. The CDR3 DNA sequence: TGCGCCAGCAGTGACTCGAACAGATTAAACGAGCAGTACTTC.

This chain links TRBV3-1 with TRBJ2-7; D possibly corresponds to TRBD1 (6 bases). Germline-derived CDR1 and CDR2 are LGHDT and YNNKEL (reference sequence). The CDR3 is 14 amino acids. Trimming pared 1 base from V and 2 bases from J, leaving 9 bases between. DNA of the CDR3: TGTGCCAGCAGCCAAGTCCGGGACACCTACGAGCAGTACTTC. The encoded protein is CASSQVRDTYEQYF.

J is TRBJ1-2 and V is TRBV6-1; TRBD1 matches 7 bases. The CDR3 extends over 14 amino acids. V gave up 6 bases and J gave up 5 bases; unmatched junction bases: 9. The germline CDR1 and CDR2 sequences are MNHNS and SASEGT. In nucleotides, the CDR3 is TGTGCCAGCAGAAGAGGGGGCATGGGGTATGGCTACACCTTC. Its protein product is CASRRGGMGYGYTF.

The gene calls are TRBV5-1 and TRBJ2-5, with 9 bases lining up with TRBD1. V trimming: 0 bases; J trimming: 5 bases; junction bases outside the gene matches: 2. Germline lookup yields CDR1 SGHRS and CDR2 YFSETQ. The CDR3 has 14 residues. CDR3 region: CASSLGDRAETQYF. Here the CDR3 DNA reads TGCGCCAGCAGCTTGGGGGACAGGGCCGAGACCCAGTACTTC.

This clonotype was seen more than once but under ten times. This rearrangement joins TRBV20-1 to TRBJ2-7, with a weak D call TRBD1 (6 bases). This CDR3 region has 12 residues. Germline CDR1 is DFQATT and CDR2 is SNEGSKA (reference sequence). Trimming stripped 6 bases from V and 4 bases from J, with 13 bases between. Here the CDR3 reads CSAPRGGYEQYF. The CDR3 DNA reads TGCAGTGCCCCCCGAGGGGGATACGAGCAGTACTTC.

This clonotype has a handful of counts. The rearrangement joins TRBV25-1 to TRBJ1-6; D remains ambiguous. The CDR3 sequence is 15 residues long. Germline CDR1 reads MGHDK; CDR2 reads SYGVNS. Trimming shortened V by 4 bases and J by 2 bases, and 9 bases separated the two germline ends. The CDR3 nucleotides are TGTGCCAGCAGTGTTGACGGAACCTATAATTCACCCCTCCACTTT. Translated, it gives CASSVDGTYNSPLHF.

This clonotype was recorded a few times. The chain combines TRBV11-3 with TRBJ2-3; D might be TRBD2 (5 bases). Germline V CDR1 and CDR2: SGHNT, YENEEA. V lost 4 bases to trimming and J lost 4 bases, with 15 bases between them. The CDR3 loop spans 15 amino acids. In nucleotides, the CDR3 is TGTGCCAGCAGCTCAAGCGGATTTAAGGCAGATACGCAGTATTTT. Translation gives CASSSSGFKADTQYF.

The chain combines TRBV11-3 with TRBJ2-2, with 7 bases lining up with TRBD1. The CDR3 is made up of 18 amino acids. Trimming took 6 bases from V and 1 from J; bases not matched to a gene: 14. Germline lookup yields CDR1 SGHNT and CDR2 YENEEA. The chain's CDR3 is CASRQGQDKTRNTGELFF. The CDR3 DNA is TGTGCCAGCAGACAAGGACAGGATAAAACAAGGAACACCGGGGAGCTGTTTTTT.

This clonotype is categorized as medium-sized. V and J are TRBV20-1 and TRBJ1-6; D gene unclear. Trimming removed 0 bases at V and 6 bases at J, with 15 bases between. Germline V CDR1 and CDR2: DFQATT, SNEGSKA (reference sequence). CDR3 size: 16 residues. CDR3 region: CSAREGRLDGNSPLHF. Here the CDR3 DNA reads TGCAGTGCTAGAGAGGGCCGGCTCGACGGTAATTCACCCCTCCACTTT.

This clonotype has a handful of counts. V usage is TRBV27 and J usage is TRBJ2-7; 11 bases match TRBD1. This CDR3 spans 15 amino acids. CDR1 is MNHEY and CDR2 is SMNVEV in the germline V gene (reference sequence). Germline trimming cut 6 bases from V and 2 bases from J; bases unmatched to any gene: 6. The DNA of the CDR3 is TGTGCCAGCAGGATAGCGGGACAGGGGGCCTACGAGCAGTACTTC. As protein: CASRIAGQGAYEQYF.

The V and J genes are TRBV20-1 and TRBJ2-7; possibly TRBD1 for D (6 bases). Per the germline V gene, CDR1 is DFQATT and CDR2 is SNEGSKA (reference sequence). Trimming removed 0 bases from V and 2 bases from J, with 11 bases in between. The CDR3 extends over 14 amino acids. The CDR3 sequence: CSARDYGQTYEQYF. The CDR3 DNA reads as TGCAGTGCTAGAGACTACGGACAGACCTACGAGCAGTACTTC.

The V call is TRBV10-3, the J call TRBJ1-3; TRBD1 agrees at 7 bases. CDR3 size: 18 residues. The germline V gene has CDR1 ENHRY and CDR2 SYGVKD. The V and J ends lost 3 bases and 0 bases, in that order; junction bases with no gene match: 11. This CDR3 reads CAISEMTTGTASGNTIYF. As DNA, the CDR3 is TGTGCCATCAGTGAAATGACCACCGGGACAGCCTCTGGAAACACCATATATTTT.

This chain joins TRBV20-1 and TRBJ2-5, with no clear D. The CDR3 has 12 amino acids. Germline assignment: CDR1 DFQATT and CDR2 SNEGSKA (reference sequence). Deletions cut 3 bases from V and 3 bases from J, with 8 bases between. CDR3 sequence (DNA): TGCAGTGCTAGTCGTCGGGAAGAGACCCAGTACTTC. It yields the protein CSASRREETQYF.

As to this clonotype: No conserved phenylalanine or tryptophan ends this CDR3, so it is likely a read error. This chain connects TRBV15 to TRBJ2-5, with a possible D match to TRBD1 (6 bases). V was shortened by 0 bases and J by 1 base, with 15 bases between the two germline ends. The CDR3 contains 17 residues. Germline CDR1 reads LNHNV; CDR2 reads YYDKDF (reference sequence). This CDR3 reads CATSRDMQGTTQETQYS. The CDR3 DNA reads TGTGCCACCAGCAGAGATATGCAGGGGACAACCCAAGAGACCCAGTACTCC.

The sample holds a few counts of this clonotype. The chain couples TRBV19 to TRBJ1-6; D not resolved. V lost 4 bases and J lost 6, with 10 bases in between. CDR3 length: 14 residues. The germline V gene has CDR1 LNHDA and CDR2 SQIVND (reference sequence). Here the CDR3 DNA reads TGTGCCAGTAGTAGTCCCACCCCTAATTCACCCCTCCACTTT. This sequence encodes CASSSPTPNSPLHF. Looking up the rest from reference TRBV19 and TRBJ1-6 gives the full variable domain: DGGITQSPKYLFRKEGQNVTLSCEQNLNHDAMYWYRQDPGQGLRLIYYSQIVNDFQKGDIAEGYSVSREKKESFPLTVTSAQKNPTAFYLCASSSPTPNSPLHFGNGTRLTVT.

This clonotype showed up just a few times. This sequence joins TRBV19 and TRBJ1-3, with 9 bases identical to TRBD1. Germline CDR1 LNHDA, CDR2 SQIVND (reference sequence). V shed 10 bases, J shed 0 bases, and the junction held 4 bases outside the gene matches. The CDR3 covers 14 residues. CDR3 nucleotides: TGTGCCACGGGACAGGGAAGCTCTGGAAACACCATATATTTT. It yields the protein CATGQGSSGNTIYF.

This clonotype was seen a few times. The chain couples TRBV7-2 to TRBJ2-3; TRBD2 matches 12 bases. The J segment lost 4 bases and the V segment lost 6 bases, leaving 8 bases of the junction unmatched. Germline values: CDR1 SGHTA, CDR2 FQGNSA. The CDR3 runs 16 residues. The CDR3, as DNA: TGTGCCAGCAGAAAGCGGACTAGCGGGGCGGCAGATACGCAGTATTTT. Translating gives CASRKRTSGAADTQYF.